A single sample is the source of the 23 T cell receptor beta chains below, sequenced in a study of T cell responses to AZD1222 COVID-19 vaccine. Assay used: immunoSEQ multiplex PCR; TCRdb lists only in-frame clones, some missing. The sample consists of approximately 150,000 clones, 90% to 95% of them appearing once. Sequencing used peripheral blood, obtained on day 0 of AZD1222 vaccination. The receptor source for this set is an adult in good health.

The table lists this clone with many counts. The chain uses TRBV30 and TRBJ2-1; a possible D gene is TRBD1 (5 bases). This CDR3 has 11 residues. The germline V gene encodes CDR1 GTSNPN and CDR2 SVGIG (reference sequence). Between the trimmed V and J ends, which lost 5 bases and 15 bases, there was a span of 17 bases. CDR3 sequence (DNA): TGTGCCTGGGGGGTGCCCAGGGCCATGTTCTTC. Amino acids: CAWGVPRAMFF. Using reference TRBV30 and TRBJ2-1 for the parts outside the CDR3, the full variable domain is SQTIHQWPATLVQPVGSPLSLECTVEGTSNPNLYWYRQAAGRGLQLLFYSVGIGQISSEVPQNLSASRPQDRQFILSSKKLLLSDSGFYLCAWGVPRAMFFGPGTRLTVL.

J is TRBJ1-2 and V is TRBV6-5; no definite D call. Germline CDR1 and CDR2: MNHEY and SVGAGI. Trimming left V 2 bases short and J 0 bases short, with 13 bases between. The CDR3 covers 16 residues. Here the CDR3 DNA reads TGTGCCAGCAGTTACCGATACAGACCTGCTAACTATGGCTACACCTTC. It specifies CASSYRYRPANYGYTF.

The gene calls are TRBV27 and TRBJ1-2, with unresolved D. The germline V gene encodes CDR1 MNHEY and CDR2 SMNVEV (reference sequence). The CDR3 length is 14 residues. V was pared by 5 bases and J by 8 bases, with 18 bases between. The CDR3 coding sequence is TGTGCCAGCAGTCCTATTAATTCGGGGAACGGCTACACCTTC. Translated: CASSPINSGNGYTF.

V usage is TRBV4-2 and J usage is TRBJ2-3, with D hard to call. This CDR3 is built from 16 residues. In germline, CDR1 is LGHNA, CDR2 YNFKEQ. Trimming left V 0 bases short and J 2 bases short, with 12 bases between. The CDR3 reads CASSQEAQRNTDTQYF. In DNA form, the CDR3 reads TGTGCCAGCAGCCAAGAAGCCCAGCGAAACACAGATACGCAGTATTTT.

The chain joins TRBV19 to TRBJ1-1; D unresolved. Between the trimmed V and J ends, which lost 5 bases and 2 bases, there was a span of 12 bases. CDR3 length equals 14 residues. CDR1 is LNHDA and CDR2 is SQIVND in the germline V gene (reference sequence). The CDR3: CASSVSGGNTEAFF. The CDR3 DNA sequence: TGTGCCAGTAGTGTGTCAGGCGGAAACACTGAAGCTTTCTTT.

This clone occurred once. The chain combines TRBV28 with TRBJ1-1; 7 nucleotides agree with TRBD1. The CDR3 consists of 14 residues. With 5 bases clipped from V and 1 base from J, the junction kept 4 bases outside the gene matches. Germline CDR1 MDHEN, CDR2 SYDVKM. CDR3: CASSLHRGNTEAFF. CDR3 sequence (DNA): TGTGCCAGCAGTCTTCACAGGGGGAACACTGAAGCTTTCTTT.

V gene TRBV15 combines with J gene TRBJ2-5; D possibly corresponds to TRBD1 (5 bases). The CDR3 loop spans 14 amino acids. V lost 0 bases, J lost 1 base, and 6 bases lay in between. Germline V gene data show CDR1 as LNHNV and CDR2 as YYDKDF (reference sequence). The CDR3 loop reads CATSRDQGQETQYF. DNA for the CDR3: TGTGCCACCAGCAGAGATCAGGGCCAAGAGACCCAGTACTTC.

This clone appeared a single time. The chain joins TRBV27 to TRBJ1-5; D is perhaps TRBD1 (6 bases). V dropped 3 bases and J dropped 7 bases, with 13 bases sitting between them. CDR1 MNHEY and CDR2 SMNVEV come from the germline V gene (reference sequence). The CDR3 consists of 14 residues. The CDR3 DNA reads as TGTGCCAGCAGTTTTCAAACCACAGGGCAGCCCCAGCATTTT. Amino acid sequence: CASSFQTTGQPQHF.

The chain has TRBV15 and TRBJ2-3; tentative D call: TRBD2 (6 bases). Germline V gene data show CDR1 as LNHNV and CDR2 as YYDKDF (reference sequence). V was clipped by 3 bases and J by 1 base, with 17 bases between them. The CDR3 sequence is 17 residues long. CDR3 bases: TGTGCCACCAGCAGTTCTCTAATGGGCGGGGGCACAGATACGCAGTATTTT. Its protein is CATSSSLMGGGTDTQYF.

The chain couples TRBV5-8 to TRBJ2-6; D is undetermined. In germline, CDR1 is SGHTS, CDR2 YDEGEE. V lost 9 bases, J lost 2 bases, and 9 bases lay in between. CDR3 length: 13 amino acids. CDR3 in DNA: TGTGCCATCAACCGAGCTGGGGCCAACGTCCTGACTTTC. Its protein is CAINRAGANVLTF.

The chain links TRBV2 to TRBJ2-5, with TRBD2 matching over 11 bases. V was clipped by 5 bases and J by 5 bases; unmatched bases: 7. The CDR3 loop spans 15 amino acids. Per germline, CDR1 SNHLY and CDR2 FYNNEI. The CDR3 DNA reads TGTGCCAGCAGTCCCCAACTAGCGGGGGTGGAGACCCAGTACTTC. Its translation is CASSPQLAGVETQYF.

The chain links TRBV30 to TRBJ1-3, with 10 bases identical to TRBD1. Germline values: CDR1 GTSNPN, CDR2 SVGIG (reference sequence). The CDR3 contains 15 residues. Trimming at V came to 2 bases and at J to 7 bases, leaving 8 bases not matched to a gene. This CDR3 reads CAWSFRTGGLNTIYF. The CDR3 DNA follows: TGTGCCTGGAGTTTCAGGACAGGGGGTCTTAACACCATATATTTT.

This clone was counted a single time. V usage is TRBV9 and J usage is TRBJ1-6, with TRBD1 matching over 8 bases. Trimming cost V 0 bases and J 7 bases; bases outside gene matches: 6. Germline lookup yields CDR1 SGDLS and CDR2 YYNGEE. The CDR3 runs 16 residues. CDR3 region: CASSVDGQGGNSPLHF. The CDR3 coding sequence is TGTGCCAGCAGCGTAGACGGACAGGGTGGAAATTCACCCCTCCACTTT.

V and J are TRBV6-5 and TRBJ2-1, with a possible D match to TRBD2 (6 bases). CDR1 is MNHEY, CDR2 SVGAGI, per germline. The CDR3 consists of 14 residues. The V gene lost 7 bases and the J gene lost 6 bases, with 16 bases spanning the gap. The CDR3 nucleotides are TGTGCCAGCAAGTCCGGGAGAGGGGTCAATGAGCAGTTCTTC. As protein: CASKSGRGVNEQFF.

The chain uses TRBV2 and TRBJ1-2; TRBD1 matches 10 bases. Germline V gene data show CDR1 as SNHLY and CDR2 as FYNNEI. CDR3 length equals 14 residues. CDR3 sequence: CAGPGGQGIGGYTF. In DNA, the CDR3 is TGTGCGGGGCCAGGGGGACAGGGGATAGGTGGCTACACCTTC.

J is TRBJ2-7 and V is TRBV9; the D is unclear. CDR1 is SGDLS and CDR2 is YYNGEE in the germline V gene. This CDR3 is built from 14 residues. Between the trimmed V and J ends, which lost 0 bases and 1 base, there was a span of 8 bases. CDR3 bases: TGTGCCAGCAGCGTAGATGGGCGATCCTACGAGCAGTACTTC. Protein: CASSVDGRSYEQYF.

This rearrangement joins TRBV28 to TRBJ1-5; maybe TRBD1 (5 bases). CDR3 length: 14 residues. Looked up from germline, CDR1 is MDHEN and CDR2 is SYDVKM. The CDR3 protein is CAHRRDLSNQPQHF. The CDR3 nucleotides read TGTGCACACCGACGGGACTTAAGCAATCAGCCCCAGCATTTT. Full variable domain (remainder filled in from reference TRBV28 and TRBJ1-5): DVKVTQSSRYLVKRTGEKVFLECVQDMDHENMFWYRQDPGLGLRLIYFSYDVKMKEKGDIPEGYSVSREKKERFSLILESASTNQTSMYLCAHRRDLSNQPQHFGDGTRLSIL.

The CDR3, as DNA: TGCGCCAGCAGACCGTGGACCGCCTATGGCTACACCTTC. It yields the protein CASRPWTAYGYTF. The chain employs TRBV5-1 and TRBJ1-2; D ambiguous. V was cut by 5 bases and J by 4 bases, with 12 bases left in between. There are 13 residues in the CDR3. Germline CDR1 SGHRS, CDR2 YFSETQ.

J is TRBJ1-1 and V is TRBV4-1; no reliable D call. The germline V gene encodes CDR1 MGHRA and CDR2 YSYEKL. V lost 0 bases, J lost 4 bases, and 12 bases lay in between. The CDR3 spans 15 residues. CDR3 sequence: CASSQDSVLGTEAFF. In DNA form, the CDR3 reads TGCGCCAGCAGCCAAGATTCCGTGTTGGGCACTGAAGCTTTCTTT.

The rearrangement joins TRBV2 to TRBJ2-5, with D unresolved. Germline V lookup: CDR1 SNHLY, CDR2 FYNNEI. Trimming removed 6 bases from V and 1 base from J, with 9 bases in between. The CDR3 contains 13 residues. Here the CDR3 DNA reads TGTGCCAGCAGGAGACCCCCCCAAGAGACCCAGTACTTC. Translation: CASRRPPQETQYF.

In this sample, this clone turned up a few times. V and J are TRBV20-1 and TRBJ2-3; TRBD2 aligns across 12 bases. The CDR3 covers 16 residues. After removal of 3 bases from V and 7 bases from J, the junction contained 11 bases not matched to a gene. Germline assignment: CDR1 DFQATT and CDR2 SNEGSKA (reference sequence). The CDR3 spells CSASVLAGGQPHTQYF. For the CDR3, the DNA is TGCAGTGCTAGTGTCCTAGCGGGGGGGCAGCCCCATACGCAGTATTTT.

This clone was seen just once. This rearrangement joins TRBV27 to TRBJ2-6; 8 nucleotides line up with TRBD1. Looked up from germline, CDR1 is MNHEY and CDR2 is SMNVEV (reference sequence). This CDR3 comprises 16 residues. Unmatched junction bases numbered 4, after V lost 5 bases and J lost 1 base. In DNA form, the CDR3 reads TGTGCCAGCAGTCCCCGACAGGGGTCTGGGGCCAACGTCCTGACTTTC. Its protein is CASSPRQGSGANVLTF. The full variable domain, completed using reference TRBV27 and TRBJ2-6, is EAQVTQNPRYLITVTGKKLTVTCSQNMNHEYMSWYRQDPGLGLRQIYYSMNVEVTDKGDVPEGYKVSRKEKRNFPLILESPSPNQTSLYFCASSPRQGSGANVLTFGAGSRLTVL.

J is TRBJ1-5 and V is TRBV5-1; D not certain. CDR1 SGHRS and CDR2 YFSETQ come from the germline V gene. Trimming removed 4 bases from V and 2 bases from J, with 10 bases in between. The CDR3 sequence is 14 residues long. The CDR3 loop is CASSESLGNQPQHF. The CDR3 DNA is TGCGCCAGCAGCGAGAGTCTGGGCAATCAGCCCCAGCATTTT. Combining the CDR3 with reference TRBV5-1 and TRBJ1-5 gives the whole variable domain KAGVTQTPRYLIKTRGQQVTLSCSPISGHRSVSWYQQTPGQGLQFLFEYFSETQRNKGNFPGRFSGRQFSNSRSEMNVSTLELGDSALYLCASSESLGNQPQHFGDGTRLSIL.